This record covers a single TCR beta chain. Trimming at V came to 6 bases and at J to 1 base, leaving 8 bases not matched to a gene. The CDR3 is made up of 15 amino acids. The germline V gene encodes CDR1 MNHEY and CDR2 SMNVEV (reference sequence). This record belongs to a study of T cell changes during pregnancy in multiple sclerosis. Profiling relied on immunoSEQ multiplex PCR, and the TCRdb table lists in-frame clones only, not all of them. The table lists about 47,000 clones, approximately 92% of them singletons. Material: peripheral blood, obtained in the third trimester of pregnancy. The receptor was derived from a female donor with multiple sclerosis, enrolled in a pregnancy study. The V and J genes are TRBV27 and TRBJ1-1, with TRBD1 matching over 7 bases. The CDR3 reads CASSLTGDGNTEAFF. The CDR3 coding sequence is TGTGCCAGCAGCCTCACAGGGGACGGGAACACTGAAGCTTTCTTT.